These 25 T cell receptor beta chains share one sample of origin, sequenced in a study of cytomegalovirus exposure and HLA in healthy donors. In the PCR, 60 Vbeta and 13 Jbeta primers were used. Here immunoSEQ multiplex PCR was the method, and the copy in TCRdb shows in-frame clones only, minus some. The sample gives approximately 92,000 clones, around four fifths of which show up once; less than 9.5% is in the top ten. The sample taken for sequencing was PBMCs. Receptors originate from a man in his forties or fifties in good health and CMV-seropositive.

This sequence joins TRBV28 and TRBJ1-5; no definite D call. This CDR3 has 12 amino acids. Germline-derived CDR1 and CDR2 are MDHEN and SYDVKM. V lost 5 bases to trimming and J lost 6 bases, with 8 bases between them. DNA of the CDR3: TGTGCCAGCAGTCTTCGGGGTCAGCCCCAGCATTTT. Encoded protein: CASSLRGQPQHF.

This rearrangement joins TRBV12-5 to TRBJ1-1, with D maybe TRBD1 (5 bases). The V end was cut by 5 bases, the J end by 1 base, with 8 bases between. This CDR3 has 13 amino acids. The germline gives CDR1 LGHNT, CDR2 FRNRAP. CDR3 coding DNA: TGTGCTAGTGGTATGGGGCAGAACACTGAAGCTTTCTTT. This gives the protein CASGMGQNTEAFF.

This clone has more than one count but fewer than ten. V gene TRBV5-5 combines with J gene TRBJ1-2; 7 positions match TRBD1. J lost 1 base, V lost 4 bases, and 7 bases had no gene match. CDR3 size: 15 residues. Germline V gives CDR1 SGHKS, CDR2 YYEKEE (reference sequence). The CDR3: CASSPSGTVNYGYTF. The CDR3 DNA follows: TGTGCCAGCAGCCCCTCAGGGACAGTTAACTATGGCTACACCTTC.

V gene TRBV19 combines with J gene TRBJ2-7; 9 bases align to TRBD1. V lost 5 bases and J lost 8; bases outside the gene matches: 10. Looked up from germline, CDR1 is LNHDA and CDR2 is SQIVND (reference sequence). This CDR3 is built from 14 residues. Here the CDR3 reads CASSPPGQGIKQYF. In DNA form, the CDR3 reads TGTGCCAGTAGTCCACCGGGACAGGGCATTAAGCAGTACTTC.

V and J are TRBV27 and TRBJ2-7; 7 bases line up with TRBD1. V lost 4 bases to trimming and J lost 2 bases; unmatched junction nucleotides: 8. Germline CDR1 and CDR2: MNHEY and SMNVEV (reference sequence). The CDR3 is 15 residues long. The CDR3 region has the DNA TGTGCCAGCAGTTCCGGACAGGCTTATACCTACGAGCAGTACTTC. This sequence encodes CASSSGQAYTYEQYF.

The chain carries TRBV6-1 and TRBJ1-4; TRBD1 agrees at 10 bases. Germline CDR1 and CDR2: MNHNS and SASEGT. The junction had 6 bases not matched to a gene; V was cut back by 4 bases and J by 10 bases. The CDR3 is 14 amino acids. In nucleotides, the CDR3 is TGTGCCAGCAGTGTCGGGACAGGGGAGCGAAAACTGTTTTTT. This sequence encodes CASSVGTGERKLFF.

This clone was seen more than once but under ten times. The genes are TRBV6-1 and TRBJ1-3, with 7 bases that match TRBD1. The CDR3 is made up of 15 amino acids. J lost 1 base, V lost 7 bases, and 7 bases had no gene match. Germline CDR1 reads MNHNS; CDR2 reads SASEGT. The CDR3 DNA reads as TGTGCCAGCAACCTACAGGACAGGTCTGGAAACACCATATATTTT. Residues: CASNLQDRSGNTIYF.

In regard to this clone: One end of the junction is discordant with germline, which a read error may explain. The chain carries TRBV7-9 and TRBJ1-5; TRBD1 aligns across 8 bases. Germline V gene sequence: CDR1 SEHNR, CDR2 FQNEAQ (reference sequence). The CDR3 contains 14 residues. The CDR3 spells CASSADRGNQPQNF. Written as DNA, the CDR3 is TGTGCCAGCAGCGCCGACAGGGGCAATCAGCCCCAGAATTTT.

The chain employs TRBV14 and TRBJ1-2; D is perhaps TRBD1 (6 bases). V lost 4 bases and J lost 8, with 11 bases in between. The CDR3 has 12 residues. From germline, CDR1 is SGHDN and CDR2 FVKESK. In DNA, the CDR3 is TGTGCCAGCAGCCTAACAGGGTGGGGCTACACCTTC. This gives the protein CASSLTGWGYTF.

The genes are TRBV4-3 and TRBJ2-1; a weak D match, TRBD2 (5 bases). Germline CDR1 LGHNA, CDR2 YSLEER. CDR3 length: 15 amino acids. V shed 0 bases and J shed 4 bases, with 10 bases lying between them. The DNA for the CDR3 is TGCGCCAGCAGCCAAGACGTCCCGGGGTACAATGAGCAGTTCTTC. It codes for CASSQDVPGYNEQFF.

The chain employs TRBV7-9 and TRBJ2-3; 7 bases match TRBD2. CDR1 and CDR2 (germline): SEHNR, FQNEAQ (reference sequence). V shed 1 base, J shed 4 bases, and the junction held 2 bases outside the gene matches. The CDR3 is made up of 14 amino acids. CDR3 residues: CASSLGLAADTQYF. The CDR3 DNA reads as TGTGCCAGCAGCTTAGGACTAGCCGCAGATACGCAGTATTTT.

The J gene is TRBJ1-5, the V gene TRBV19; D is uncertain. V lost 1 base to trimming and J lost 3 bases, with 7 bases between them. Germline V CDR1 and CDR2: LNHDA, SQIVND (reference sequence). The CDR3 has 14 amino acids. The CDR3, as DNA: TGTGCCAGTAGTATAGGGCAGGACAATCAGCCCCAGCATTTT. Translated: CASSIGQDNQPQHF.

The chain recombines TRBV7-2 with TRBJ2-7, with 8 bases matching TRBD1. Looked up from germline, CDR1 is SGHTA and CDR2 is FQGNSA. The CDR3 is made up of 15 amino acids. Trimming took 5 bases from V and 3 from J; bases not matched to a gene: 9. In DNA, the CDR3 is TGTGCCAGCAGCGCTAGGGCAGGGGGCAACTACGAGCAGTACTTC. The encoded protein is CASSARAGGNYEQYF.

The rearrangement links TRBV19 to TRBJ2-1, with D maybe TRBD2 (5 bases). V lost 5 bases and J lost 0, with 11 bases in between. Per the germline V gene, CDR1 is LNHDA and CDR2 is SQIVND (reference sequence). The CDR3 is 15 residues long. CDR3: CASSVDSSSYNEQFF. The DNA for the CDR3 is TGTGCCAGTAGTGTGGACTCGAGCTCCTACAATGAGCAGTTCTTC. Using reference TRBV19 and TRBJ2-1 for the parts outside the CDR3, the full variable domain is DGGITQSPKYLFRKEGQNVTLSCEQNLNHDAMYWYRQDPGQGLRLIYYSQIVNDFQKGDIAEGYSVSREKKESFPLTVTSAQKNPTAFYLCASSVDSSSYNEQFFGPGTRLTVL.

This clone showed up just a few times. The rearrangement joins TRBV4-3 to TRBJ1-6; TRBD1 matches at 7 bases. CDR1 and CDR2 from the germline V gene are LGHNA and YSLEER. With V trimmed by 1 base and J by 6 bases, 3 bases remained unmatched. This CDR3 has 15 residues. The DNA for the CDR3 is TGCGCCAGCAGCCAAGGGACAGGCCCTAATTCACCCCTCCACTTT. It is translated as CASSQGTGPNSPLHF.

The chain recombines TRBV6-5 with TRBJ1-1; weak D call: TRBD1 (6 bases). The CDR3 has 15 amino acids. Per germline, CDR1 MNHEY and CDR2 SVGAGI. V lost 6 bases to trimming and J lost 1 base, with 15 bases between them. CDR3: CASRRTATGNTEAFF. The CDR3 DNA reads TGTGCCAGCAGAAGAACCGCGACAGGGAACACTGAAGCTTTCTTT.

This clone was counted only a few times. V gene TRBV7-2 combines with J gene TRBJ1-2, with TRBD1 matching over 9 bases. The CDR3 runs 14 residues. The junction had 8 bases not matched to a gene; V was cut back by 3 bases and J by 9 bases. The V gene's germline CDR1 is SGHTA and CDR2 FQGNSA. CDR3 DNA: TGTGCCAGCAGCTTGGGACAGGGCTTTGCTAGCTACACCTTC. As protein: CASSLGQGFASYTF.

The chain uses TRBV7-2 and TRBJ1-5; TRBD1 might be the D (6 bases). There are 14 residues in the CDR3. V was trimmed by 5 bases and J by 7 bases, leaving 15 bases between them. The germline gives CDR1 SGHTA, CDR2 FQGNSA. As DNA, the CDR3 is TGTGCCAGCAGCCGGGAACAGGGAGGGCAGCCCCAGCATTTT. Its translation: CASSREQGGQPQHF.

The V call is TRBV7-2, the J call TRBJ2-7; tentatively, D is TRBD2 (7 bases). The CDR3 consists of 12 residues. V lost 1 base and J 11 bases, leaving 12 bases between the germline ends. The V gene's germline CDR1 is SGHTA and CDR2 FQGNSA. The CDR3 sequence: CASSLEGGVEYF. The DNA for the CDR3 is TGTGCCAGCAGCTTAGAGGGGGGGGTAGAGTACTTC. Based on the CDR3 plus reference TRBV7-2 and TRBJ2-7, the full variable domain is GAGVSQSPSNKVTEKGKDVELRCDPISGHTALYWYRQSLGQGLEFLIYFQGNSAPDKSGLPSDRFSAERTGGSVSTLTIQRTQQEDSAVYLCASSLEGGVEYFGPGTRLTVT.

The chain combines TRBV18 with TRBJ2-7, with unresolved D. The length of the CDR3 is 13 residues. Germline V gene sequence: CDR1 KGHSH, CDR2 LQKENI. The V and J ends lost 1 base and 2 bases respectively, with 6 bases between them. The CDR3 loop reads CASSPLPAYEQYF. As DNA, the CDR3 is TGTGCCAGCTCACCACTTCCAGCCTACGAGCAGTACTTC.

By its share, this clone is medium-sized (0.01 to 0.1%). The CDR3 is CASSPRGVKVGYGYTF. The CDR3 region has the DNA TGTGCCAGCAGCCCGCGGGGAGTGAAGGTTGGGTATGGCTACACCTTC. The J gene is TRBJ1-2, the V gene TRBV4-2; no clear D gene. This CDR3 is 16 amino acids long. Germline CDR1 and CDR2: LGHNA and YNFKEQ. Trimming cost V 4 bases and J 5 bases, with 20 bases left between them.

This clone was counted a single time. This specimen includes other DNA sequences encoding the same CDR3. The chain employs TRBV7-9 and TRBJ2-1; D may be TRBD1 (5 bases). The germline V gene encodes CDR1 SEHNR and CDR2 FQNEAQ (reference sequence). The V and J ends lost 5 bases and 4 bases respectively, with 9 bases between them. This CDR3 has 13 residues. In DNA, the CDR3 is TGTGCCAGCAGCCTCGACAGATACAATGAGCAGTTCTTC. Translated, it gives CASSLDRYNEQFF.

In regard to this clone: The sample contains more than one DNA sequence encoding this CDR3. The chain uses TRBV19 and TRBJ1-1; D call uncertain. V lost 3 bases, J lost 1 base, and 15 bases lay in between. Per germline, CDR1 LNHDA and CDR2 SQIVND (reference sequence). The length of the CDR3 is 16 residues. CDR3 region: CASSMRLDFSNTEAFF. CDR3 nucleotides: TGTGCCAGTAGTATGCGTTTAGACTTCTCGAACACTGAAGCTTTCTTT.

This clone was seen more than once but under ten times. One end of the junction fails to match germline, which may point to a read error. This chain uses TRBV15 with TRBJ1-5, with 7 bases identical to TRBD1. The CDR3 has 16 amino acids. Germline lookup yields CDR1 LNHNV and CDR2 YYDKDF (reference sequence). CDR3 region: CATSRERQGSIQPQHF. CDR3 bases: TGTGCCACCAGCCGAGAAAGACAGGGCTCAATTCAGCCCCAGCATTTT.

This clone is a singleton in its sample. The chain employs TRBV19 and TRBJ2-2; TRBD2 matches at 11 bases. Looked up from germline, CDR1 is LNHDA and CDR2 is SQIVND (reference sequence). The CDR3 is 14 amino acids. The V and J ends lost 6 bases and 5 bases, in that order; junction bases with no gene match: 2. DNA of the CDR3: TGTGCCAGTAGACTAGCGGGGGTAACCGGGGAGCTGTTTTTT. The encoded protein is CASRLAGVTGELFF.